This T cell receptor beta chain originates from a study of blood T cell repertoires in COVID-19 (dated by TCRdb to the early 2020s). Some background on the complete study: Samples from collaborators originated in the United States, Italy and Spain and spanned both the acute and convalescent phases of COVID-19. A de-identified subject ID, COVID-19 status, age in years and sex were almost always included in the sample metadata. The material from the prospective study consisted of cDNA or gDNA derived from T cells, B-cell-depleted T cells, or PBMCs. Where HLA class I and class II types were available, the types were taken from metadata supplied by the sample provider, not from assay-based typing. Samples came from the ongoing ImmuneRACE study (first 160 participants) plus 1,254 subjects from 6 global collaborators. Deeply sampled blood TCRbeta repertoires from subjects exposed to, actively infected with, or recovered from COVID-19 were included in the dataset. The repertoires were released in a freely available public database intended as a resource for research on the immune response to SARS-CoV-2. What the authors observed across the whole study: Clinical and demographic metadata were provided uncurated, with the amount varying by source and participant.

At one collaborating source in Seattle, patients were enrolled during active infection and were followed longitudinally through the course of disease. Collaborating institutions collected whole blood in K2EDTA tubes following their own protocols. For TCRbeta analysis, collaborators shipped samples as frozen whole blood, isolated PBMCs, or DNA extracted from either of those sample types. TCRbeta CDR3 regions were amplified from genomic DNA using the immunoSEQ Assay, a bias-controlled multiplex PCR. The original methods were these. Nucleated cell counts per sample were estimated from amplification of reference gene primers within the assay. To quantify the absolute abundance of each unique TCRbeta CDR3 rearrangement, sequence reads were collapsed and filtered. For each sample, productive Simpson clonality was calculated as the square root of Simpson's diversity index across productive rearrangements. Not all clones reach the TCRdb copy of this immuneACCESS table, which keeps in-frame sequences only. Checked studies attribute under half of the gap to unresolved V genes and leave the rest unexplained. D and trimming were read from the DNA, whereas the V and J calls and clone size are those reported in that table. The sample table contains around 300,000 clones; only one count was recorded for around 90% of them. The ten largest account for 6.3% of the sample.

Turning to this clone: Its antigen is still unknown. There are no base qualities to consult, and no much larger clone falls within one base. In the same sample, other DNA sequences code for this CDR3.

The CDR3 goes from the cysteine to the phenylalanine over 15 residues. The CDR3 DNA has 45 bases and is translated from base 1. CDR1 and CDR2 are drawn from the germline V gene: SNHLY, FYNNEI. The germline V end is reduced by 5 bases and the J end by 1 base; junction bases left unmatched: 6. This receptor was identified in a woman between 50 and 59 years old with COVID-19, enrolled during active disease. The specimen sequenced was peripheral blood. The rearranged chain carries TRBV2 and TRBJ2-3, with 7 middle bases fitting TRBD1. The CDR3 has the sequence CASSSRQGGTDTQYF. The nucleotide sequence is given as TGTGCCAGCAGTTCCCGACAGGGTGGCACAGATACGCAGTATTTT.